Shown below are 6 T cell receptor beta chains from a single sample sequenced in a study of T cell responses to AZD1222 COVID-19 vaccine (dated by TCRdb to the early 2020s). Receptors were amplified or captured by the immunoSEQ multiplex PCR assay. Sourced from immuneACCESS, this table was stored by TCRdb with only in-frame sequences that have V and J called. A share of the clones is absent; for the studies checked, an unresolved V gene accounts for under half, and the remainder has no known explanation. The sample includes 95,000 to 150,000 clones, with 80% to 95% observed a single time. 4% to 4.5% of the sample is held by the ten biggest clonotypes. Per the publication, the time point label means: about 28 days (+/-7) after the second vaccine dose. Per the publication, the treatment or condition label means: meningococcal conjugate vaccine given as trial control. Here the sequenced sample was peripheral blood, taken 28 days after the second dose of the MenACWY control vaccine. The receptors come from an adult who received the MenACWY meningococcal vaccine as a control.

The chain combines TRBV3-1 (or the pseudogene TRBV3-2) with TRBJ1-2; possible D gene TRBD1, 5 bases. Trimming left V 3 bases short and J 2 bases short, with 16 bases between. CDR3 size: 16 residues. CDR1 is LGHDT and CDR2 is YNNKEL in the germline V gene (reference sequence). This CDR3 reads CASSQGEMGTNYGYTF. The CDR3 nucleotides are TGTGCCAGCAGCCAGGGGGAGATGGGGACGAACTATGGCTACACCTTC.

The rearrangement joins TRBV28 to TRBJ2-6; 11 positions agree with TRBD2. Germline V lookup: CDR1 MDHEN, CDR2 SYDVKM. The CDR3 is made up of 18 amino acids. The ends lost 4 bases at V and 2 bases at J; junction bases unmatched: 7. CDR3 region: CASSSPTSGTTGANVLTF. The CDR3 DNA is TGTGCCAGCAGTTCCCCGACTAGCGGGACAACTGGGGCCAACGTCCTGACTTTC.

The chain couples TRBV18 to TRBJ2-5; D uncertain. Germline lookup yields CDR1 KGHSH and CDR2 LQKENI. V dropped 1 base and J dropped 1 base, with 7 bases sitting between them. This CDR3 comprises 14 residues. The chain's CDR3 is CASSPRGTQETQYF. The CDR3 bases are TGTGCCAGCTCACCACGGGGAACCCAAGAGACCCAGTACTTC.

V is TRBV7-6 and J is TRBJ2-3, with 9 bases fitting TRBD1. Unmatched junction bases numbered 8, after V lost 5 bases and J lost 2 bases. This CDR3 spans 16 amino acids. CDR1 and CDR2 from the germline V gene are SGHVS and FNYEAQ. The chain's CDR3 is CASSVTGGGFTDTQYF. The CDR3 DNA is TGTGCCAGCAGCGTGACAGGGGGTGGATTCACAGATACGCAGTATTTT.

The rearrangement uses TRBV28 and TRBJ1-6, with D perhaps matching TRBD1 (5 bases). Germline CDR1 and CDR2: MDHEN and SYDVKM. The CDR3 is made up of 18 amino acids. V was clipped by 7 bases and J by 9 bases, with 28 bases between them. The CDR3 spells CASNSFDDFGGRVSPLHF. The CDR3 bases are TGTGCCAGCAATTCTTTTGATGACTTTGGGGGGAGGGTTTCACCCCTCCACTTT.

The chain employs TRBV5-1 and TRBJ2-7; maybe TRBD1 (6 bases). With 4 bases removed from V and 0 bases from J, the gap between germline ends came to 11 bases. There are 14 residues in the CDR3. Germline CDR1 is SGHRS and CDR2 is YFSETQ. CDR3 sequence: CASSPGTNSYEQYF. CDR3 nucleotide sequence: TGCGCCAGCAGCCCCGGGACAAACTCCTACGAGCAGTACTTC.